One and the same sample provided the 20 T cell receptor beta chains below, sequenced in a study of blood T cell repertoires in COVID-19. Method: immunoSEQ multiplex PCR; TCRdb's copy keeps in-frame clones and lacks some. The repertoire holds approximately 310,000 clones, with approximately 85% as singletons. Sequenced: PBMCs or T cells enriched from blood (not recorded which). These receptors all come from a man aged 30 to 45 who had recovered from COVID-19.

In DNA form, the CDR3 reads TGTGCCAGCAGTCCATCCGGGACAGCCACTGAAGCTTTCTTT. Amino acid sequence: CASSPSGTATEAFF. The rearrangement links TRBV6-5 to TRBJ1-1; 7 bases agree with TRBD1. The CDR3 totals 14 residues. Losses at the gene ends were 5 bases for V and 4 bases for J; bases not matched to a gene: 7. From germline, CDR1 is MNHEY and CDR2 SVGAGI.

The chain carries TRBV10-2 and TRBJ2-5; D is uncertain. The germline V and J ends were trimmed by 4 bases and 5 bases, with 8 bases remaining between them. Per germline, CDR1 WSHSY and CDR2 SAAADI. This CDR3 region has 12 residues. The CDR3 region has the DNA TGCGCCAGCAGTGCCTCTTTCGAGACCCAGTACTTC. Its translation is CASSASFETQYF.

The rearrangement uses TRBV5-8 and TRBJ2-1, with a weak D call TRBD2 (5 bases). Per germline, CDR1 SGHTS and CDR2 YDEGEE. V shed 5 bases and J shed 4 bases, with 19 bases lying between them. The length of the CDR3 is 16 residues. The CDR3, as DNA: TGTGCCAGCAGGGGGTTGATCCGAGCGGATTACAATGAGCAGTTCTTC. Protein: CASRGLIRADYNEQFF.

The CDR3 sequence is CASSHNYDRVGTEAFF. Here the CDR3 DNA reads TGTGCCAGCAGCCATAACTACGACAGGGTTGGCACTGAAGCTTTCTTT. The chain couples TRBV3-1 (or the pseudogene TRBV3-2) to TRBJ1-1; 7 bases are shared with TRBD1. The CDR3 has 16 amino acids. J gave up 4 bases and V 3 bases, and 11 bases lay outside the gene matches. Germline CDR1 and CDR2: LGHDT and YNNKEL (reference sequence).

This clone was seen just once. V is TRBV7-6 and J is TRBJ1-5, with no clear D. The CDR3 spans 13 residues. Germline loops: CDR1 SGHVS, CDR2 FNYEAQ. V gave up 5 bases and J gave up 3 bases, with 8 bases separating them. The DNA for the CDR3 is TGTGCCAGCAGCCCCTACTACAATCAGCCCCAGCATTTT. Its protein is CASSPYYNQPQHF.

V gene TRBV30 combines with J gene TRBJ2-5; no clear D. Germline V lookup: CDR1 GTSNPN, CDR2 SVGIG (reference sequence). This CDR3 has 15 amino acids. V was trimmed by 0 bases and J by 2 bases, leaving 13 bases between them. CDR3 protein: CAWSVLVMFQETQYF. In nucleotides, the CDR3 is TGTGCCTGGAGTGTACTCGTCATGTTTCAAGAGACCCAGTACTTC. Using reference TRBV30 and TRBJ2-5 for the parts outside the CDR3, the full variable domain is SQTIHQWPATLVQPVGSPLSLECTVEGTSNPNLYWYRQAAGRGLQLLFYSVGIGQISSEVPQNLSASRPQDRQFILSSKKLLLSDSGFYLCAWSVLVMFQETQYFGPGTRLLVL.

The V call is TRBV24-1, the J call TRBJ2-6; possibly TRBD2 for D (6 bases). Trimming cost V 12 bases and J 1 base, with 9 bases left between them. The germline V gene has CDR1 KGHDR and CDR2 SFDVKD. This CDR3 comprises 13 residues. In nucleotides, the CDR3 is TGTGCCTCCGCGGGGTCTGGGGCCAACGTCCTGACTTTC. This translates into CASAGSGANVLTF.

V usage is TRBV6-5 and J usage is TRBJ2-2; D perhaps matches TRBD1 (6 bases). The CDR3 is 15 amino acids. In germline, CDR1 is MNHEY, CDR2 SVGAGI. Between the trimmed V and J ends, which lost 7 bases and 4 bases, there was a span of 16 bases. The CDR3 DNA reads TGTGCCAGCACCTCTACGAGGGGGAGCACCGGGGAGCTGTTTTTT. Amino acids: CASTSTRGSTGELFF.

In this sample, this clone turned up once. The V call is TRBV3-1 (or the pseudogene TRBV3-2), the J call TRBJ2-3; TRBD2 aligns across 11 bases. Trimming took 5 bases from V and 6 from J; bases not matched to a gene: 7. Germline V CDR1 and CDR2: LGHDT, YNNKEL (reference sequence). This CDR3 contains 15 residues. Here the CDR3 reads CASSNLAGGIDTQYF. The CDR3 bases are TGTGCCAGCAGCAATCTAGCGGGGGGCATCGATACGCAGTATTTT.

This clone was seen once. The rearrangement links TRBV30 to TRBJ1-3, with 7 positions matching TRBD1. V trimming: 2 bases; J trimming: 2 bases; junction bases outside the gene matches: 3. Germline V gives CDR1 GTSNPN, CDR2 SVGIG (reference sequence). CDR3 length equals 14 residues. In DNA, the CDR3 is TGTGCCTGGAGTTACGGGACAGCTGGAAACACCATATATTTT. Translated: CAWSYGTAGNTIYF.

CDR3 protein: CATSGRQGVYQPQHF. The CDR3 DNA sequence: TGTGCCACCAGCGGCCGACAGGGCGTGTACCAGCCCCAGCATTTT. The V gene is TRBV15, the J gene TRBJ1-5; 7 bases map to TRBD1. Looked up from germline, CDR1 is LNHNV and CDR2 is YYDKDF (reference sequence). There are 15 residues in the CDR3. The trim removed 5 bases at V and 7 bases at J, leaving 11 bases unmatched.

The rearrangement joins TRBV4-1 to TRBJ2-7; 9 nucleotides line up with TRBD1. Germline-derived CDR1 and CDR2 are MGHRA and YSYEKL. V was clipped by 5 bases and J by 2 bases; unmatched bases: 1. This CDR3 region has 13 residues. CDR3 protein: CASSWDRAYEQYF. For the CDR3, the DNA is TGCGCCAGCAGCTGGGACAGGGCCTACGAGCAGTACTTC.

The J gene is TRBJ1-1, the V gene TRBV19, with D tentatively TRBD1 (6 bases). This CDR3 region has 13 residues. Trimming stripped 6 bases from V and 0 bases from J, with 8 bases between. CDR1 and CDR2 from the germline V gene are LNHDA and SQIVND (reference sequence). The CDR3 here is CASSRTVNTEAFF. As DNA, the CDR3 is TGTGCCAGTAGCCGGACAGTGAACACTGAAGCTTTCTTT. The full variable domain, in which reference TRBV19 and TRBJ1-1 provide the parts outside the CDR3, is DGGITQSPKYLFRKEGQNVTLSCEQNLNHDAMYWYRQDPGQGLRLIYYSQIVNDFQKGDIAEGYSVSREKKESFPLTVTSAQKNPTAFYLCASSRTVNTEAFFGQGTRLTVV.

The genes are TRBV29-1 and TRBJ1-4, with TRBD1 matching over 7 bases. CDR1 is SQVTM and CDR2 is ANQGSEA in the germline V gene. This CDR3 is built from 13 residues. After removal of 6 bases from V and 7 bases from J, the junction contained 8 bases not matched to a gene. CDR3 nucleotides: TGCAGCGTAGCCGACAGGGCTGGTGAAAAACTGTTTTTT. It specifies CSVADRAGEKLFF.

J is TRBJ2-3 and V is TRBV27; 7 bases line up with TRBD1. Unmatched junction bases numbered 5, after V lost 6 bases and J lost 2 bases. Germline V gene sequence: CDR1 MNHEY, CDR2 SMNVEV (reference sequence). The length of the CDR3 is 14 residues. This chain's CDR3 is CASRRQGSTDTQYF. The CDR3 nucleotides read TGTGCCAGCAGGCGACAGGGTTCCACAGATACGCAGTATTTT.

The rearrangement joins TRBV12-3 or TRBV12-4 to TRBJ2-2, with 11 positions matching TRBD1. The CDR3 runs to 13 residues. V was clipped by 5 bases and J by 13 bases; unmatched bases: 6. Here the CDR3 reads CASSRGQGAGLFF. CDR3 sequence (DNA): TGTGCCAGCAGTCGAGGACAGGGGGCAGGGCTGTTTTTT.

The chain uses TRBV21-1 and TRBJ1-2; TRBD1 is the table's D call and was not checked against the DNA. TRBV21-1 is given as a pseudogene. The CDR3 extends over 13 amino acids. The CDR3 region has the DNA TGTGCCAGCAGTTGGACAGGGGGTAATGGCTACACCTTC. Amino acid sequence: CASSWTGGNGYTF.

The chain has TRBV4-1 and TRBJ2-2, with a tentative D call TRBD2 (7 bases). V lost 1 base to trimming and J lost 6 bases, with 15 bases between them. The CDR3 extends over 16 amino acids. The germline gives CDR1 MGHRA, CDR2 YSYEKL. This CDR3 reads CASSQGGGRRAGELFF. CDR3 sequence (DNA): TGCGCCAGCAGCCAAGGGGGGGGGCGCAGGGCCGGGGAGCTGTTTTTT.

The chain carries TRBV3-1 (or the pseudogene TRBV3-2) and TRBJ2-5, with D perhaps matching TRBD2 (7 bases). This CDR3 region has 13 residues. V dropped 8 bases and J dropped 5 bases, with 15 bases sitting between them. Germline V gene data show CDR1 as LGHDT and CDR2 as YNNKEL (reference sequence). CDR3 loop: CASGLGGGETQYF. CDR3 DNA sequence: TGTGCCAGCGGACTAGGGGGTGGCGAGACCCAGTACTTC.

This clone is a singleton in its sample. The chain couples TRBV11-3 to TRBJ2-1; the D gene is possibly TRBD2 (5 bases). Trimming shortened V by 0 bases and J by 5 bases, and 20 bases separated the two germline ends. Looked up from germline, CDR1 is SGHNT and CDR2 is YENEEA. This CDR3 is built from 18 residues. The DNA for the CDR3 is TGTGCCAGCAGCTTAGATTCGCGGGTTGCCCCCCTCAACAATGAGCAGTTCTTC. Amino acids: CASSLDSRVAPLNNEQFF.